This is a list of T cell receptor beta chains from one sample in a study of cytomegalovirus exposure and HLA in healthy donors. The method was immunoSEQ multiplex PCR; TCRdb's version includes in-frame clones alone and lacks a portion of them. Here the sample spans tens of thousands of clones, roughly 90% being singletons. The sequencing sample was made of PBMCs. The origin of the receptors is a woman younger than 35 in good health and CMV-seronegative. The CDR3 runs from the conserved cysteine through the conserved F or W. The D gene is left open where the match is weak. Only part of the rows carry a size: once, few, many, or a class if the clone is expanded.

d_call j_call v_call clone_size cdr3_nt cdr3_aa
NA TRBJ2-7 TRBV11-1 NA TGTGCCAGCGGGGCGTGGGGCGAGCAGTACTTC CASGAWGEQYF
NA TRBJ2-3 TRBV6-1 NA TGTGCCAGCAGCGGGAGACAGGGTTTTCCAGATACGCAGTATTTT CASSGRQGFPDTQYF
NA TRBJ2-5 TRBV29-1 NA TGCAGCGTTGCCTGGAGGGAGACCCAGTACTTC CSVAWRETQYF
TRBD1 TRBJ1-5 TRBV10-3 NA TGTGCCATCGGGGACAGGGACAATCAGCCCCAGCATTTT CAIGDRDNQPQHF
TRBD1 TRBJ1-1 TRBV5-1 NA TGCGCCAGCAGCTCACAGGGGTCGGATAACACTGAAGCTTTCTTT CASSSQGSDNTEAFF
NA TRBJ1-3 TRBV7-9 once TGTGCCAGCAGCTTACGTCGACAGGTAAACACCATATATTTT CASSLRRQVNTIYF
TRBD2 TRBJ2-3 TRBV15 NA TGTGCCACCAGCAGACATAGCGGGGGGGCAGTAGATACGCAGTATTTT CATSRHSGGAVDTQYF
TRBD1 TRBJ2-3 TRBV6-1 NA TGTGCCAGCAGTGAAGCGGCCCCGACAGGGTTCATTAGCACAGATACGCAGTATTTT CASSEAAPTGFISTDTQYF
NA TRBJ1-5 TRBV21-1 NA TGTGCCATCCGCCGGGACAGGGGGATACAGCCCCAGCATTTT CAIRRDRGIQPQHF
TRBD2 TRBJ2-2 TRBV11-2 NA TGTGCCAGCAGCTGGGGTAGCGGGTCGGCGAACACCGGGGAGCTGTTTTTT CASSWGSGSANTGELFF
NA TRBJ1-1 TRBV5-5 NA TGTGCCAGCAGACCCGGGGGGTTTTACACTGAAGCTTTCTTT CASRPGGFYTEAFF
NA TRBJ2-7 TRBV5-8 NA TGTGCCAGCAGCTTTGGGGGCCACGAGCAGTACTTC CASSFGGHEQYF
TRBD1 TRBJ1-3 TRBV9 NA TGTGCCAGCAGCAGGACAGGGTTTGCGGTTGGAAACACCATATATTTT CASSRTGFAVGNTIYF
NA TRBJ2-4 TRBV5-6 NA TGTGCCAGCAGCTTACAGGCGACTGTGGTTAACATTCAGTACTTC CASSLQATVVNIQYF
TRBD2 TRBJ2-2 TRBV4-2 NA TGTGCCAGCAGCCAAGCCCCGGGACTAGCGGGAGGAGGGACCGGGGAGCTGTTTTTT CASSQAPGLAGGGTGELFF
NA TRBJ1-5 TRBV6-1 NA TGTGCCAGCAGTGCGGGAGGGGAAATTTATCAGCCCCAGCATTTT CASSAGGEIYQPQHF
NA TRBJ1-6 TRBV28 NA TGTGCCAGCAGTTATACGGAGGGGAGCTCCTATAATTCACCCCTCCACTTT CASSYTEGSSYNSPLHF
NA TRBJ1-1 TRBV7-2 NA TGTGCCAGCAGCTTAGATTACGGGGAAGCTTTCTTT CASSLDYGEAFF